This TCR beta chain was found in a study of blood T cell repertoires in COVID-19. This CDR3 region has 13 residues. Trimming pared 5 bases from V and 4 bases from J, leaving 11 bases between. Looked up from germline, CDR1 is MNHEY and CDR2 is SMNVEV (reference sequence). TCRdb's table, derived via immunoSEQ multiplex PCR, lists solely in-frame clones and lacks some. The sample has about 130,000 clones; about four fifths are singletons. The receptor's source is a woman aged 80 or older with acute or convalescent COVID-19. The rearrangement joins TRBV27 to TRBJ1-2; the D gene is possibly TRBD1 (5 bases). The sequenced sample was peripheral blood. The CDR3 sequence is CASSPSGPYGYTF. The CDR3 region has the DNA TGTGCCAGCAGTCCCTCAGGGCCCTATGGCTACACCTTC.